This T cell receptor (beta chain) was recorded in a study of blood T cell repertoires in COVID-19. Study context: Specimens from acute and convalescent COVID-19 originated in the United States, Italy and Spain. PBMCs, B-cell-depleted T cells, or T cells were the source of the cDNA or gDNA that made up the material.

Under the authors' procedure: Amplification with reference gene primers provided the estimates of nucleated cell counts. Measured with immunoSEQ multiplex PCR; TCRdb has only the in-frame clones, and not every one. D and trimming were read from the DNA, whereas the V and J calls and clone size are those reported in that table. The table has 400,000 to 450,000 clones, roughly 88% seen once. V was clipped by 4 bases and J by 4 bases, with 18 bases between them. There are 16 residues in the CDR3. The germline V gene encodes CDR1 SEHNR and CDR2 FQNEAQ (reference sequence). The sequencing input was peripheral blood. The chain joins TRBV7-9 to TRBJ2-3, with D possibly TRBD2 on 7 matching bases. The clonotype originates from a woman in her twenties or thirties with active or convalescent COVID-19. CDR3 bases: TGTGCCAGCAGCTCGGGGGGCAGTTGGAGCGCAGATACGCAGTATTTT. This encodes CASSSGGSWSADTQYF.